These 10 T cell receptor beta chains were all obtained from the same sample, sequenced in a study of blood T cell repertoires in COVID-19. The table came from immunoSEQ multiplex PCR; TCRdb's copy has only in-frame clones and leaves some out. Among approximately 220,000 clones listed, 90% were seen once. The sequenced sample was PBMCs or T cells enriched from blood (not recorded which). All receptors come from a young man who had been exposed to COVID-19.

The table lists this clone with a few counts. V gene TRBV24-1 combines with J gene TRBJ2-1; TRBD2 aligns across 14 bases. In germline, CDR1 is KGHDR, CDR2 SFDVKD. J gave up 7 bases and V 3 bases, and 7 bases lay outside the gene matches. This CDR3 has 17 amino acids. In DNA, the CDR3 is TGTGCCACCAGTGATACCGGACTAGCGGGGGGCCAAAATGAGCAGTTCTTC. Protein sequence: CATSDTGLAGGQNEQFF.

The genes are TRBV11-2 and TRBJ2-3; D perhaps matches TRBD2 (7 bases). The CDR3 length is 18 residues. CDR1 and CDR2 from the germline V gene are SGHAT and FQNNGV. The germline V and J ends were trimmed by 5 bases and 1 base, with 22 bases remaining between them. This CDR3 reads CASSPRFGGGRGTDTQYF. The CDR3 DNA reads TGTGCCAGCAGCCCCCGGTTTGGGGGGGGGCGCGGCACAGATACGCAGTATTTT.

The V gene is TRBV3-1 (or the pseudogene TRBV3-2), the J gene TRBJ1-2; D call uncertain. Looked up from germline, CDR1 is LGHDT and CDR2 is YNNKEL (reference sequence). Trimming pared 2 bases from V and 3 bases from J, leaving 7 bases between. The CDR3 sequence is 13 residues long. The CDR3: CASSQITDYGYTF. CDR3 bases: TGTGCCAGCAGCCAAATAACTGACTATGGCTACACCTTC.

The chain combines TRBV7-2 with TRBJ1-2; maybe TRBD1 (5 bases). Per the germline V gene, CDR1 is SGHTA and CDR2 is FQGNSA. Trimming pared 3 bases from V and 5 bases from J, leaving 10 bases between. This CDR3 is 13 amino acids long. The CDR3 bases are TGTGCCAGCAGCTTCGACAGTATATATGGCTACACCTTC. Its protein is CASSFDSIYGYTF.

The chain joins TRBV9 to TRBJ2-2; 7 bases are shared with TRBD2. The junction had 3 bases not matched to a gene; V was cut back by 0 bases and J by 4 bases. The germline gives CDR1 SGDLS, CDR2 YYNGEE. The CDR3 sequence is 15 residues long. The CDR3 reads CASSVGTSSTGELFF. Written as DNA, the CDR3 is TGTGCCAGCAGCGTAGGGACTAGTAGCACCGGGGAGCTGTTTTTT.

The chain uses TRBV5-1 and TRBJ1-1; D is uncertain. The germline gives CDR1 SGHRS, CDR2 YFSETQ. V was trimmed by 0 bases and J by 3 bases, leaving 15 bases between them. The CDR3 runs 16 residues. CDR3 bases: TGCGCCAGCAGCTTGGGGGCCGGGGTCGCGTACACTGAAGCTTTCTTT. It encodes CASSLGAGVAYTEAFF. Full variable domain (rest looked up from reference TRBV5-1 and TRBJ1-1): KAGVTQTPRYLIKTRGQQVTLSCSPISGHRSVSWYQQTPGQGLQFLFEYFSETQRNKGNFPGRFSGRQFSNSRSEMNVSTLELGDSALYLCASSLGAGVAYTEAFFGQGTRLTVV.

The rearrangement joins TRBV30 to TRBJ1-3; D gene uncertain. This CDR3 region has 13 residues. Between the trimmed V and J ends, which lost 8 bases and 3 bases, there was a span of 14 bases. Germline V lookup: CDR1 GTSNPN, CDR2 SVGIG (reference sequence). This CDR3 reads CALPYGDGNTIYF. CDR3 DNA: TGTGCCCTTCCCTACGGGGATGGAAACACCATATATTTT.

The DNA of the CDR3 is TGCAGCCTCTTCAGCGCGGACAGGAAGGATCAGCCCCAGCATTTT. This encodes CSLFSADRKDQPQHF. The V gene is TRBV29-1, the J gene TRBJ1-5; 7 bases align to TRBD1. Germline V gives CDR1 SQVTM, CDR2 ANQGSEA. V was clipped by 8 bases and J by 5 bases; unmatched bases: 15. This CDR3 comprises 15 residues.

J is TRBJ2-1 and V is TRBV3-1 (or the pseudogene TRBV3-2), with unresolved D. This CDR3 contains 15 residues. The germline gives CDR1 LGHDT, CDR2 YNNKEL (reference sequence). The V end lost 1 base, the J end lost 8 bases, and 15 bases lay between the germline ends. CDR3 protein: CASSQGCAFRDEQFF. CDR3 DNA: TGTGCCAGCAGCCAAGGATGTGCGTTTCGCGATGAGCAGTTCTTC.

In the case of this clone: Compared with germline, one end of the junction differs, possibly owing to a read error. The V and J genes are TRBV9 and TRBJ1-3, with D maybe TRBD1 (5 bases). Germline V gene lookup returns CDR1 SGDLS and CDR2 YYNGEE. This CDR3 has 16 amino acids. In nucleotides, the CDR3 is TGTGCCAGCAGCGTAGAACACCGGACAACTGGCAACACCATATATTTT. This gives the protein CASSVEHRTTGNTIYF.